These 11 T cell receptor beta chains came from one sample sequenced in a study of memory CD4+ T cells and cytomegalovirus serostatus. The sort gate was single viable CD3+CD4+CD8-CD45RO+ cells for memory CD4+ T cells. Libraries were prepared by immunoSEQ multiplex PCR; TCRdb keeps only in-frame clonotypes and omits some of them. The table shows 40,000 to 50,000 clones, with 76% occurring only once. Sequenced material: memory CD4+ T cells from blood. These receptor sequences come from an adult in good health and CMV-seronegative.

This chain links TRBV5-6 with TRBJ2-5, with D unresolved. V shed 2 bases and J shed 2 bases, with 13 bases lying between them. This CDR3 region has 15 residues. The germline CDR1 and CDR2 sequences are SGHDT and YYEEEE. The CDR3 here is CASSLESARQETQYF. CDR3 bases: TGTGCCAGCAGCTTAGAGTCGGCACGACAAGAGACCCAGTACTTC.

The chain couples TRBV11-3 to TRBJ2-3; unclear D gene. Germline CDR1 reads SGHNT; CDR2 reads YENEEA. V shed 2 bases and J shed 6 bases, with 6 bases lying between them. The length of the CDR3 is 12 residues. Written as DNA, the CDR3 is TGTGCCAGCAGCTTATCGAGGGATACGCAGTATTTT. This codes for CASSLSRDTQYF.

The rearrangement links TRBV29-1 to TRBJ2-3, with D perhaps given as TRBD1 or TRBD2 (5 bases each). Germline V gene lookup returns CDR1 SQVTM and CDR2 ANQGSEA. The CDR3 totals 13 residues. V dropped 6 bases and J dropped 2 bases, with 12 bases sitting between them. The CDR3 is CSVGRVITDTQYF. The CDR3 DNA reads TGCAGCGTGGGACGGGTGATCACAGATACGCAGTATTTT.

V is TRBV6-5 and J is TRBJ1-1; TRBD1 might be the D (5 bases). The CDR3 consists of 12 residues. Trimming left V 0 bases short and J 8 bases short, with 7 bases between. Germline V gives CDR1 MNHEY, CDR2 SVGAGI. The CDR3 reads CASSYSGGEAFF. The CDR3 DNA reads as TGTGCCAGCAGTTACTCGGGGGGGGAAGCTTTCTTT.

This chain connects TRBV4-1 to TRBJ2-7; TRBD1 matches at 9 bases. There are 15 residues in the CDR3. Trimming cost V 2 bases and J 3 bases; bases outside gene matches: 5. Germline V CDR1 and CDR2: MGHRA, YSYEKL. The CDR3 nucleotides read TGCGCCAGCAGCCAAAAGGGACAGGGAGGCTACGAGCAGTACTTC. It is translated as CASSQKGQGGYEQYF.

The chain couples TRBV28 to TRBJ2-1; D uncertain. The CDR3 extends over 14 amino acids. With 7 bases removed from V and 3 bases from J, the gap between germline ends came to 13 bases. The germline gives CDR1 MDHEN, CDR2 SYDVKM. CDR3 sequence: CASMEAFFYNEQFF. The CDR3 bases are TGTGCCAGCATGGAAGCTTTCTTCTACAATGAGCAGTTCTTC.

This clone was seen once. The chain couples TRBV19 to TRBJ2-1, with 8 bases that match TRBD1. The CDR3 covers 15 residues. Germline CDR1 LNHDA, CDR2 SQIVND (reference sequence). V gave up 5 bases and J gave up 6 bases; unmatched junction bases: 9. The CDR3 nucleotides are TGTGCCAGTAGTCCAGACAGGGGTGAATTCAATGAGCAGTTCTTC. This translates into CASSPDRGEFNEQFF.

This clone was seen only once. The chain employs TRBV7-9 and TRBJ1-3; no reliable D call. V was pared by 5 bases and J by 9 bases, with 11 bases between. Germline CDR1 and CDR2: SEHNR and FQNEAQ (reference sequence). This CDR3 is built from 12 residues. DNA for the CDR3: TGTGCCAGCAGCACCCCGGACGCCACCATATATTTT. It encodes CASSTPDATIYF.

This clone was counted a few times. The chain is built from TRBV2 and TRBJ1-1; 7 nucleotides align to TRBD1. Germline assignment: CDR1 SNHLY and CDR2 FYNNEI. The length of the CDR3 is 14 residues. The V segment lost 6 bases and the J segment 2 bases; nucleotides outside the gene matches: 6. CDR3 bases: TGTGCCAGCAGCAGGGACAGCCAAAACACTGAAGCTTTCTTT. Translated, it gives CASSRDSQNTEAFF.

The chain has TRBV15 and TRBJ1-4, with 9 positions matching TRBD1. Germline V gene lookup returns CDR1 LNHNV and CDR2 YYDKDF (reference sequence). The CDR3 covers 14 residues. With 4 bases clipped from V and 8 bases from J, the junction kept 5 bases outside the gene matches. The CDR3 here is CATSIGTGREKLFF. Written as DNA, the CDR3 is TGTGCCACCAGCATCGGGACAGGGAGGGAAAAACTGTTTTTT.

On this clone itself: In the same sample, other DNA sequences code for this CDR3. The V gene is TRBV11-2, the J gene TRBJ2-3; D gene ambiguous. The CDR3 extends over 12 amino acids. Trimming left V 4 bases short and J 0 bases short, with 2 bases between. Germline V gene sequence: CDR1 SGHAT, CDR2 FQNNGV. CDR3 bases: TGTGCCAGCAGCTCTAGCACAGATACGCAGTATTTT. Translation gives CASSSSTDTQYF.